This paragraph covers one T cell receptor beta chain sequence. The PCR was carried out with 60 Vbeta primers and 13 Jbeta primers. Clones were sequenced by immunoSEQ multiplex PCR, and TCRdb holds only the in-frame ones, with some missing. The sample table sets out around 75,000 clones. These data come from a study of cytomegalovirus exposure and HLA in healthy donors. Study-wide context: An analysis done earlier identified around 100 million unique TCR beta sequences from roughly 190 million T cells.

The CDR3 sequence is 14 residues long. V shed 5 bases, J shed 5 bases, and the junction held 5 bases outside the gene matches. Germline V gene lookup returns CDR1 LNHDA and CDR2 SQIVND (reference sequence). This chain connects TRBV19 to TRBJ1-5; 8 nucleotides line up with TRBD1. The specimen was PBMCs. The TCR originated in a woman in her fifties or sixties in good health and CMV-seronegative. CDR3 DNA sequence: TGTGCCAGTAGTTTACAGGGGGGCGATCAGCCCCAGCATTTT. Translated, it gives CASSLQGGDQPQHF.